This TCR beta chain was identified in a study of blood T cell repertoires in COVID-19. The CDR3 runs to 13 residues. Original methodology: Amplified reference gene primers provided the basis for estimating nucleated cell counts. Some clones are missing from TCRdb's copy, which holds only in-frame ones; the method was immunoSEQ multiplex PCR. V and J calls and clone size follow that table, whereas D and trimming were derived from the DNA. There are 70,000 or so clones in the sample; 75% to 90% occur only once, and around 6.7% lies in the top ten. This sequence was found in a woman of 80 years or more with active COVID-19. Sequencing was carried out using peripheral blood. The chain links TRBV21-1 to TRBJ1-5. TRBV21-1 is a pseudogene. For the CDR3, the DNA is TGTGCCAGCAGCAAAGACCGCGGTCAGCCCCAGCATTTT. It translates to CASSKDRGQPQHF.